Sequencing of this T cell receptor beta chain was carried out in a study of vaccination and CD4 T cells after COVID-19. Sample treatment: roughly 11-day PBMC culture with coronavirus spike peptide pools or control peptides (ViraFEST assay). Germline CDR1 reads DFQATT; CDR2 reads SNEGSKA (reference sequence). V lost 0 bases and J 10 bases, leaving 13 bases between the germline ends. The CDR3 consists of 13 residues. Researchers used the Oncomine TCR Beta short-read assay to sequence DNA from cultured CD4+ T cells. TCRdb independently ran MiXCR on the PCR reads; one entry per CDR3 protein. The sample yields 3,500 to 5,000 distinct CDR3 sequences, less than 20% seen once. This clonotype is labeled as medium-sized (0.01 to 0.1%). The antigen remains undetermined.

The material sequenced was CD4+ T cells from blood, cultured in vitro. The origin of this receptor is a human donor who had recovered from COVID-19. This chain uses TRBV20-1 with TRBJ1-5; D gene ambiguous. CDR3 sequence (DNA): TGCAGTGCTAGAGATATGGCTTCCGGACCCCAGCATTTT. It is translated as CSARDMASGPQHF.